This entry lists 19 T cell receptor beta chains sequenced from one sample in a study of cytomegalovirus exposure and HLA in healthy donors. The study ran its PCR with 60 Vbeta and 13 Jbeta primers. Libraries were prepared by immunoSEQ multiplex PCR; TCRdb keeps only in-frame clonotypes and omits some of them. The profile shows about 180,000 clones, almost 85% of them singletons. Input material: PBMCs. These receptors were collected from a woman in her fifties or sixties in good health and CMV-seronegative.

The chain recombines TRBV5-4 with TRBJ2-1; TRBD2 matches at 13 bases. V was pared by 6 bases and J by 7 bases, with 4 bases of the junction left unmatched. The CDR3 extends over 14 amino acids. The germline CDR1 and CDR2 sequences are SGHNT and YYREEE (reference sequence). CDR3 in DNA: TGTGCCAGCAAACTAGCGGGGGGGCTGAATGAGCAGTTCTTC. This gives the protein CASKLAGGLNEQFF.

The chain uses TRBV19 and TRBJ1-5; D unresolved. CDR3 length equals 14 residues. Germline loops: CDR1 LNHDA, CDR2 SQIVND (reference sequence). Trimming cost V 4 bases and J 6 bases, with 13 bases left between them. CDR3 residues: CASSTERYFQPQHF. In DNA form, the CDR3 reads TGTGCCAGTAGTACAGAAAGATACTTTCAGCCCCAGCATTTT.

V is TRBV28 and J is TRBJ2-7; maybe TRBD2 (5 bases). Trimming took 4 bases from V and 7 from J, leaving 17 bases between them. The CDR3 consists of 14 residues. Germline lookup yields CDR1 MDHEN and CDR2 SYDVKM. CDR3 residues: CASSSVTTPREQYF. DNA for the CDR3: TGTGCCAGCAGTTCTGTGACTACACCTCGGGAGCAGTACTTC.

This chain connects TRBV28 to TRBJ2-7, with TRBD1 identical over 10 bases. CDR3 length: 14 residues. V lost 11 bases, J lost 5 bases, and 12 bases stayed unmatched. Germline V gene sequence: CDR1 MDHEN, CDR2 SYDVKM. DNA for the CDR3: TGTGCCTCACACGAGGGACAGGGGAAGAACGAGCAGTACTTC. Translation: CASHEGQGKNEQYF.

This chain uses TRBV29-1 with TRBJ2-3; D is perhaps TRBD1 (5 bases). The CDR3 sequence is 14 residues long. The V gene lost 4 bases and the J gene lost 4 bases, with 15 bases spanning the gap. The germline V gene has CDR1 SQVTM and CDR2 ANQGSEA. CDR3 residues: CSVGRGTPSDTQYF. For the CDR3, the DNA is TGCAGCGTTGGAAGGGGCACCCCCTCAGATACGCAGTATTTT.

The V and J genes are TRBV7-8 and TRBJ2-1, with D hard to call. CDR1 and CDR2 from the germline V gene are SGHVS and FQNEAQ. This CDR3 spans 14 amino acids. Trimming left V 4 bases short and J 3 bases short, with 10 bases between. This CDR3 is CASSSPLGYNEQFF. CDR3 nucleotide sequence: TGTGCCAGCAGCTCCCCCCTAGGCTACAATGAGCAGTTCTTC. The full variable domain, in which reference TRBV7-8 and TRBJ2-1 provide the parts outside the CDR3, is GAGVSQSPRYKVAKRGQDVALRCDPISGHVSLFWYQQALGQGPEFLTYFQNEAQLDKSGLPSDRFFAERPEGSVSTLKIQRTQQEDSAVYLCASSSPLGYNEQFFGPGTRLTVL.

This chain joins TRBV6-6 and TRBJ2-5; D might be TRBD1 (6 bases). TRBJ2-7 explains the end of the DNA better; the J call may be wrong. CDR3 length: 14 amino acids. In germline, CDR1 is MNHNY, CDR2 SVGAGI (reference sequence). The CDR3 is CAVQPYQGLDEQYF. CDR3 DNA: TGTGCCGTCCAACCCTATCAGGGGCTGGACGAGCAGTACTTC.

V and J are TRBV6-1 and TRBJ1-5; D ambiguous. The germline V and J ends were trimmed by 0 bases and 6 bases, with 12 bases remaining between them. CDR3 size: 15 residues. Germline CDR1 and CDR2: MNHNS and SASEGT. The CDR3 sequence: CASSEAHGIGQPQHF. CDR3 in DNA: TGTGCCAGCAGTGAAGCCCACGGTATCGGTCAGCCCCAGCATTTT.

This clone was found a few times. The chain is built from TRBV7-2 and TRBJ2-1; no definite D call. The CDR3 has 15 amino acids. Trimming took off 0 bases at V and 0 bases at J, with 6 bases between the two ends. From germline, CDR1 is SGHTA and CDR2 FQGNSA. The CDR3 coding sequence is TGTGCCAGCAGCTTAGCCTTGAGCTCCTACAATGAGCAGTTCTTC. It translates to CASSLALSSYNEQFF. Variable domain in full (rest from reference TRBV7-2 and TRBJ2-1): GAGVSQSPSNKVTEKGKDVELRCDPISGHTALYWYRQSLGQGLEFLIYFQGNSAPDKSGLPSDRFSAERTGGSVSTLTIQRTQQEDSAVYLCASSLALSSYNEQFFGPGTRLTVL.

This chain joins TRBV28 and TRBJ2-1; perhaps TRBD2 as D (5 bases). The V and J ends lost 5 bases and 0 bases respectively, with 14 bases between them. Per germline, CDR1 MDHEN and CDR2 SYDVKM. The CDR3 length is 16 residues. The CDR3 region has the DNA TGTGCCAGCAGTAGAAGTGGCAGCGGCTCCTACAATGAGCAGTTCTTC. This sequence encodes CASSRSGSGSYNEQFF. The full variable domain, completed using reference TRBV28 and TRBJ2-1, is DVKVTQSSRYLVKRTGEKVFLECVQDMDHENMFWYRQDPGLGLRLIYFSYDVKMKEKGDIPEGYSVSREKKERFSLILESASTNQTSMYLCASSRSGSGSYNEQFFGPGTRLTVL.

The chain is built from TRBV18 and TRBJ2-7, with a tentative D call TRBD1 (5 bases). CDR1 KGHSH and CDR2 LQKENI come from the germline V gene. V was pared by 0 bases and J by 5 bases, with 14 bases between. The CDR3 has 15 residues. The CDR3 nucleotides read TGTGCCAGCTCACCACCTAGCAGGGTACAGGACGAGCAGTACTTC. Protein product: CASSPPSRVQDEQYF.

CDR3 nucleotide sequence: TGTGCCAGCAGCGGAGAAAACAGGGGCCACGGCTACACCTTC. Its translation is CASSGENRGHGYTF. The chain uses TRBV7-3 and TRBJ1-2; 7 bases agree with TRBD1. Germline assignment: CDR1 SGHTA and CDR2 FQGTGA. Trimming took 5 bases from V and 8 from J; bases not matched to a gene: 11. The CDR3 is 14 residues long.

The genes are TRBV28 and TRBJ2-1; 7 bases line up with TRBD2. The J segment lost 3 bases and the V segment lost 7 bases, leaving 9 bases of the junction unmatched. This CDR3 spans 15 amino acids. Germline V gives CDR1 MDHEN, CDR2 SYDVKM. CDR3 in amino acids: CASTPTSRDYNEQFF. The CDR3 bases are TGTGCCAGCACCCCGACTAGCAGAGACTACAATGAGCAGTTCTTC. Full variable domain (rest looked up from reference TRBV28 and TRBJ2-1): DVKVTQSSRYLVKRTGEKVFLECVQDMDHENMFWYRQDPGLGLRLIYFSYDVKMKEKGDIPEGYSVSREKKERFSLILESASTNQTSMYLCASTPTSRDYNEQFFGPGTRLTVL.

This clone was counted between two and nine times. The chain has TRBV18 and TRBJ2-1; D uncertain. Germline CDR1 reads KGHSH; CDR2 reads LQKENI. This CDR3 comprises 12 residues. The ends were cut back, 7 bases at V and 6 bases at J, with 10 bases in the middle. The CDR3 loop reads CASFNWANEQFF. The CDR3 nucleotides read TGTGCCAGCTTTAACTGGGCCAATGAGCAGTTCTTC. Drawing the rest from reference TRBV18 and TRBJ2-1, the complete variable domain is NAGVMQNPRHLVRRRGQEARLRCSPMKGHSHVYWYRQLPEEGLKFMVYLQKENIIDESGMPKERFSAEFPKEGPSILRIQQVVRGDSAAYFCASFNWANEQFFGPGTRLTVL.

J is TRBJ1-2 and V is TRBV6-5; TRBD1 aligns across 9 bases. The CDR3 length is 14 residues. The germline V gene encodes CDR1 MNHEY and CDR2 SVGAGI. V shed 6 bases and J 7 bases; nucleotides not matched to a gene: 9. CDR3 bases: TGTGCCAGCAGATCGGGACAGGGAGATCGTGGCTACACCTTC. This encodes CASRSGQGDRGYTF.

V usage is TRBV28 and J usage is TRBJ1-1; perhaps TRBD1 as D (6 bases). The V end was cut by 6 bases, the J end by 1 base, with 21 bases between. Germline V gene lookup returns CDR1 MDHEN and CDR2 SYDVKM. The length of the CDR3 is 17 residues. The CDR3 sequence: CASSLGQIFGTNTEAFF. CDR3 bases: TGTGCCAGCAGCCTCGGACAGATTTTTGGGACGAACACTGAAGCTTTCTTT.

The V and J genes are TRBV11-1 and TRBJ2-7, with 8 bases matching TRBD2. The CDR3 totals 13 residues. The germline CDR1 and CDR2 sequences are SGHAT and FQDESV (reference sequence). V was pared by 10 bases and J by 4 bases, with 9 bases of the junction left unmatched. The CDR3 DNA reads as TGTGCCACTCAAAGCGGGAGTACTTACGAGCAGTACTTC. Protein sequence: CATQSGSTYEQYF.

This clone was seen once. The chain employs TRBV5-1 and TRBJ2-1; 9 nucleotides align to TRBD2. The V gene's germline CDR1 is SGHRS and CDR2 YFSETQ. The CDR3 is 14 amino acids. The junction had 7 bases not matched to a gene; V was cut back by 4 bases and J by 8 bases. For the CDR3, the DNA is TGCGCCAGCAGCCCAGCGGGGGGCCTGGATGAGCAGTTCTTC. Protein product: CASSPAGGLDEQFF.

This clone was seen only a few times. The chain carries TRBV20-1 and TRBJ2-1, with 8 bases matching TRBD2. The trim removed 6 bases at V and 10 bases at J, leaving 2 bases unmatched. Per germline, CDR1 DFQATT and CDR2 SNEGSKA (reference sequence). The CDR3 runs 10 residues. The CDR3 loop is CSAQRGEQFF. CDR3 DNA sequence: TGCAGTGCCCAGCGGGGGGAGCAGTTCTTC.